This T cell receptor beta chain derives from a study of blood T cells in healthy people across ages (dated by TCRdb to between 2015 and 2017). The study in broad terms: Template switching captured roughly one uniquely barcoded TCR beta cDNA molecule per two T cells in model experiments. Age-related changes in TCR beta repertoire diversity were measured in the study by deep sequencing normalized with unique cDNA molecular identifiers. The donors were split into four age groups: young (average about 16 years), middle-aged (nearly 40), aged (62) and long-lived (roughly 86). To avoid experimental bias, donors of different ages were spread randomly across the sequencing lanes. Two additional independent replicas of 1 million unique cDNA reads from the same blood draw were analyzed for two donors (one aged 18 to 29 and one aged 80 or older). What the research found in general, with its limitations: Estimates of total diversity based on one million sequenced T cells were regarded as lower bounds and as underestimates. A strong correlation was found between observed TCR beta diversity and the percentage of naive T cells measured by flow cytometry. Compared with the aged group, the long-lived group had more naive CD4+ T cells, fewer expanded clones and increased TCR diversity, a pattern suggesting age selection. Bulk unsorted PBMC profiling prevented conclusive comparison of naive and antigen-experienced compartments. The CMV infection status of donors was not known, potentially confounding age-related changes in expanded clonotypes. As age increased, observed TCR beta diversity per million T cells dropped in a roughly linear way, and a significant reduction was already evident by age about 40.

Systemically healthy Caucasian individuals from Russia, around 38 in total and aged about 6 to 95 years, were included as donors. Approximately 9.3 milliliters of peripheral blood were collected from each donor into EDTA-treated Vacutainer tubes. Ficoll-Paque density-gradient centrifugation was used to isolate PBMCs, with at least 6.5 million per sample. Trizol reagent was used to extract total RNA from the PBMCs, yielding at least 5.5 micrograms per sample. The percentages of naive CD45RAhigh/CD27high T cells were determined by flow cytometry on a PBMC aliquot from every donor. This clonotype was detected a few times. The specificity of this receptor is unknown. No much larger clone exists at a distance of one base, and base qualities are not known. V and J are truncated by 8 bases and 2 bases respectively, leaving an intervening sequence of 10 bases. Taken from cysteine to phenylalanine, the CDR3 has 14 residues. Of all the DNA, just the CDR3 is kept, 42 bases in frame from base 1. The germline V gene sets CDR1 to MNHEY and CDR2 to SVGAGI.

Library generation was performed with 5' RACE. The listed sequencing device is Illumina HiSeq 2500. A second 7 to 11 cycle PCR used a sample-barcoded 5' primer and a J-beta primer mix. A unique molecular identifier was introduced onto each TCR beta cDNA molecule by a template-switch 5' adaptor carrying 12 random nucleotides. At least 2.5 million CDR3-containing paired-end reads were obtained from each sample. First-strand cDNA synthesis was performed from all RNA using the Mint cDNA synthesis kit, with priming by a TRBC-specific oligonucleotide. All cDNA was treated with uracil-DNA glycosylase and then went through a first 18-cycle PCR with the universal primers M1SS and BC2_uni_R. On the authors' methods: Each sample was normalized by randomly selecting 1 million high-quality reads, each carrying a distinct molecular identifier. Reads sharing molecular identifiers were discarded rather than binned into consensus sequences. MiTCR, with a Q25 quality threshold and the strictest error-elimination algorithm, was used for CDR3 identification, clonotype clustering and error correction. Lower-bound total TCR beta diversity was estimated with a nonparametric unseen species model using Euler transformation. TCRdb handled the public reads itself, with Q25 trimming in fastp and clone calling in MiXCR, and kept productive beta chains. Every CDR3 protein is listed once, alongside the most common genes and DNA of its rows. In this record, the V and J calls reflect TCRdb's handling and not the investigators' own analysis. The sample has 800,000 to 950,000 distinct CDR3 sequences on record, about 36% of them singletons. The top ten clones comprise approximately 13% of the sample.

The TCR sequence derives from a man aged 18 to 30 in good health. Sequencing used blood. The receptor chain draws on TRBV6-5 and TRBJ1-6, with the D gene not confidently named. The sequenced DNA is TGTGCCAGCCGCACGGAGACCTATAATTCACCCCTCCACTTT. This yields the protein CASRTETYNSPLHF.